These 27 T cell receptor beta chains came from one sample sequenced in a study of technical replicates of blood from several donors. Data came from immunoSEQ multiplex PCR; TCRdb stores just in-frame clones and leaves some out. The data contain about 71,000 clones, around 89% of them singletons. Sequencing used PBMCs. The receptor set was obtained from a human donor in good health. Some clones in this sample may be carry-over from other donors' samples.

The chain combines TRBV4-2 with TRBJ2-7; 9 positions match TRBD2. The V gene's germline CDR1 is LGHNA and CDR2 YNFKEQ. V lost 1 base, J lost 2 bases, and 3 bases stayed unmatched. This CDR3 has 15 amino acids. Here the CDR3 reads CASSQGLAGAYEQYF. CDR3 nucleotide sequence: TGTGCCAGCAGCCAAGGGTTAGCGGGAGCCTACGAGCAGTACTTC.

This clone was observed a single time. The chain carries TRBV2 and TRBJ2-5; 16 nucleotides agree with TRBD2. The V gene's germline CDR1 is SNHLY and CDR2 FYNNEI. V lost 6 bases and J lost 5; bases outside the gene matches: 9. CDR3 length: 17 residues. The CDR3 coding sequence is TGTGCCAGCAGGGCCGGGACTAGCGGGAGGGCCCTGGAGACCCAGTACTTC. This sequence encodes CASRAGTSGRALETQYF.

The V call is TRBV6-4, the J call TRBJ2-3, with TRBD2 matching over 9 bases. Germline CDR1 reads MRHNA; CDR2 reads SNTAGT. V lost 5 bases to trimming and J lost 0 bases; unmatched junction nucleotides: 3. CDR3 length: 15 amino acids. The CDR3 sequence: CASSYSGSSTDTQYF. The CDR3, as DNA: TGTGCCAGCAGTTATAGCGGGAGTAGCACAGATACGCAGTATTTT.

The CDR3 coding sequence is TGCAGTGCCGAGAGAGAAGAGACCCAGTACTTC. This codes for CSAEREETQYF. The chain has TRBV20-1 and TRBJ2-5; D not resolved. There are 11 residues in the CDR3. With 6 bases removed from V and 3 bases from J, the gap between germline ends came to 8 bases. Germline CDR1 reads DFQATT; CDR2 reads SNEGSKA (reference sequence).

The count of this clone is one. The chain carries TRBV5-1 and TRBJ1-1; D perhaps matches TRBD1 (5 bases). The CDR3 consists of 15 residues. Germline V gene lookup returns CDR1 SGHRS and CDR2 YFSETQ. V lost 4 bases to trimming and J lost 3 bases, with 16 bases between them. The CDR3 DNA reads as TGCGCCAGCAGCCCCCAAGAGGGAGGGGACACTGAAGCTTTCTTT. Translated: CASSPQEGGDTEAFF. Combining the CDR3 with reference TRBV5-1 and TRBJ1-1 gives the whole variable domain KAGVTQTPRYLIKTRGQQVTLSCSPISGHRSVSWYQQTPGQGLQFLFEYFSETQRNKGNFPGRFSGRQFSNSRSEMNVSTLELGDSALYLCASSPQEGGDTEAFFGQGTRLTVV.

The J gene is TRBJ2-7, the V gene TRBV4-2, with 7 bases fitting TRBD1. The CDR3 length is 16 residues. Trimming took 0 bases from V and 3 from J; bases not matched to a gene: 8. From germline, CDR1 is LGHNA and CDR2 YNFKEQ. The DNA of the CDR3 is TGTGCCAGCAGCCAAGATCTTACAGGGGCTTTCTACGAGCAGTACTTC. Its protein is CASSQDLTGAFYEQYF.

The rearrangement uses TRBV6-1 and TRBJ2-1; 10 nucleotides agree with TRBD2. Germline CDR1 is MNHNS and CDR2 is SASEGT. Trimming removed 7 bases from V and 6 bases from J; junction bases left unmatched: 6. This CDR3 spans 14 amino acids. The CDR3 sequence: CASTISSGGNEQFF. The CDR3 bases are TGTGCCAGCACTATTTCTAGCGGGGGCAATGAGCAGTTCTTC.

This chain connects TRBV11-3 to TRBJ2-2; 16 bases line up with TRBD2. J gave up 0 bases and V 5 bases, and 6 bases lay outside the gene matches. The germline V gene encodes CDR1 SGHNT and CDR2 YENEEA. The CDR3 loop spans 19 amino acids. DNA of the CDR3: TGTGCCAGCAGCCCAGGGACTAGCGGGAGGGCCCCGAACACCGGGGAGCTGTTTTTT. Residues: CASSPGTSGRAPNTGELFF.

The J gene is TRBJ2-1, the V gene TRBV6-1, with 8 bases lining up with TRBD1. The CDR3 extends over 15 amino acids. The germline gives CDR1 MNHNS, CDR2 SASEGT. Trimming removed 4 bases from V and 2 bases from J; junction bases left unmatched: 4. The CDR3 DNA is TGTGCCAGCAGTGTCGGCAGGGGGCCCTACAATGAGCAGTTCTTC. Translated: CASSVGRGPYNEQFF.

The chain recombines TRBV9 with TRBJ2-6, with D perhaps matching TRBD2 (6 bases). V was cut by 4 bases and J by 2 bases, with 13 bases left in between. The CDR3 has 16 amino acids. Looked up from germline, CDR1 is SGDLS and CDR2 is YYNGEE. This CDR3 reads CASSYPGEAGANVLTF. The CDR3 region has the DNA TGTGCCAGCAGCTACCCGGGGGAGGCTGGGGCCAACGTCCTGACTTTC. The variable domain in full, with the rest retrieved from reference TRBV9 and TRBJ2-6, is DSGVTQTPKHLITATGQRVTLRCSPRSGDLSVYWYQQSLDQGLQFLIQYYNGEERAKGNILERFSAQQFPDLHSELNLSSLELGDSALYFCASSYPGEAGANVLTFGAGSRLTVL.

This chain links TRBV11-1 with TRBJ1-4, with TRBD1 matching 8 bases. There are 16 residues in the CDR3. CDR1 is SGHAT and CDR2 is FQDESV in the germline V gene (reference sequence). Losses at the gene ends were 4 bases for V and 0 bases for J; bases not matched to a gene: 4. The CDR3 sequence is CASSSGQGPTNEKLFF. The CDR3 coding sequence is TGTGCCAGCAGCTCCGGACAGGGCCCAACTAATGAAAAACTGTTTTTT. Variable domain in full (rest from reference TRBV11-1 and TRBJ1-4): EAEVAQSPRYKITEKSQAVAFWCDPISGHATLYWYRQILGQGPELLVQFQDESVVDDSQLPKDRFSAERLKGVDSTLKIQPAELGDSAMYLCASSSGQGPTNEKLFFGSGTQLSVL.

The rearrangement uses TRBV4-3 and TRBJ2-5; 12 nucleotides match TRBD1. J lost 9 bases, V lost 1 base, and 9 bases had no gene match. CDR3 length: 16 residues. Germline CDR1 LGHNA, CDR2 YSLEER. CDR3 bases: TGCGCCAGCAGCCAAGCGACGGGACAGGGGGCCGTAGCCCAGTACTTC. Its translation is CASSQATGQGAVAQYF.

The V and J genes are TRBV7-2 and TRBJ2-7; 10 bases are a match to TRBD1. Trimming cost V 7 bases and J 5 bases; bases outside gene matches: 8. Per germline, CDR1 SGHTA and CDR2 FQGNSA. The length of the CDR3 is 14 residues. Here the CDR3 DNA reads TGTGCCAGCATCCAGGACAGGGGGTCCAACGAGCAGTACTTC. Translation: CASIQDRGSNEQYF.

V is TRBV5-1 and J is TRBJ2-2; D call uncertain. Trimming pared 0 bases from V and 4 bases from J, leaving 10 bases between. The CDR3 is made up of 15 amino acids. Germline CDR1 is SGHRS and CDR2 is YFSETQ. The CDR3 DNA is TGCGCCAGCAGCTTGGGGCAGATTACCACCGGGGAGCTGTTTTTT. Protein: CASSLGQITTGELFF.

The chain recombines TRBV4-3 with TRBJ2-3; TRBD2 matches 10 bases. Per germline, CDR1 LGHNA and CDR2 YSLEER. V shed 0 bases and J 2 bases; nucleotides not matched to a gene: 5. This CDR3 spans 17 amino acids. CDR3 DNA: TGCGCCAGCAGCCAAGATCTAACTAGCGGGAACACAGATACGCAGTATTTT. Translation: CASSQDLTSGNTDTQYF.

The rearrangement uses TRBV9 and TRBJ2-7; 9 bases align to TRBD1. This CDR3 spans 15 amino acids. With V trimmed by 4 bases and J by 0 bases, 5 bases remained unmatched. Germline values: CDR1 SGDLS, CDR2 YYNGEE. The CDR3 region has the DNA TGTGCCAGCAGCTCCGGGACAGGGAACTCCTACGAGCAGTACTTC. Encoded protein: CASSSGTGNSYEQYF. Full variable domain (remainder filled in from reference TRBV9 and TRBJ2-7): DSGVTQTPKHLITATGQRVTLRCSPRSGDLSVYWYQQSLDQGLQFLIQYYNGEERAKGNILERFSAQQFPDLHSELNLSSLELGDSALYFCASSSGTGNSYEQYFGPGTRLTVT.

Only one count was recorded for this clone. CDR3 sequence: CASITGERGDNEQFF. CDR3 in DNA: TGTGCCAGCATCACGGGTGAGCGGGGTGACAATGAGCAGTTCTTC. The gene calls are TRBV18 and TRBJ2-1, with 7 bases lining up with TRBD2. CDR1 is KGHSH, CDR2 LQKENI, per germline. The V segment lost 8 bases and the J segment 5 bases; nucleotides outside the gene matches: 12. The CDR3 extends over 15 amino acids.

This chain joins TRBV7-9 and TRBJ1-5, with TRBD1 matching over 7 bases. Germline V gives CDR1 SEHNR, CDR2 FQNEAQ (reference sequence). The CDR3 runs to 16 residues. Trimming cost V 5 bases and J 0 bases; bases outside gene matches: 7. The CDR3 DNA is TGTGCCAGCAGCCTAGGGGCAGGGGGTAGCAATCAGCCCCAGCATTTT. This sequence encodes CASSLGAGGSNQPQHF. The full variable domain, in which reference TRBV7-9 and TRBJ1-5 provide the parts outside the CDR3, is DTGVSQNPRHKITKRGQNVTFRCDPISEHNRLYWYRQTLGQGPEFLTYFQNEAQLEKSRLLSDRFSAERPKGSFSTLEIQRTEQGDSAMYLCASSLGAGGSNQPQHFGDGTRLSIL.

The genes are TRBV7-8 and TRBJ1-5, with 10 bases lining up with TRBD1. V gave up 5 bases and J gave up 6 bases; unmatched junction bases: 4. There are 14 residues in the CDR3. The germline CDR1 and CDR2 sequences are SGHVS and FQNEAQ. The CDR3 nucleotides read TGTGCCAGCAGCAAGACAGGGGGCACTCAGCCCCAGCATTTT. Translation: CASSKTGGTQPQHF.

The rearrangement links TRBV6-1 to TRBJ1-4; D is uncertain. Looked up from germline, CDR1 is MNHNS and CDR2 is SASEGT. V lost 11 bases to trimming and J lost 5 bases, with 12 bases between them. CDR3 length: 12 residues. CDR3 residues: CADRRANEKLFF. CDR3 bases: TGTGCCGACCGGCGGGCAAATGAAAAACTGTTTTTT.

V and J are TRBV9 and TRBJ2-7; tentative D call: TRBD1 (6 bases). The CDR3 loop spans 16 amino acids. Germline CDR1 and CDR2: SGDLS and YYNGEE. V dropped 0 bases and J dropped 0 bases, with 13 bases sitting between them. CDR3 bases: TGTGCCAGCAGCGTAGGGGACATAGCGAGCTCCTACGAGCAGTACTTC. Protein product: CASSVGDIASSYEQYF. Using reference TRBV9 and TRBJ2-7 for the parts outside the CDR3, the full variable domain is DSGVTQTPKHLITATGQRVTLRCSPRSGDLSVYWYQQSLDQGLQFLIQYYNGEERAKGNILERFSAQQFPDLHSELNLSSLELGDSALYFCASSVGDIASSYEQYFGPGTRLTVT.

The V gene is TRBV6-5, the J gene TRBJ2-7; 9 bases are a match to TRBD1. In germline, CDR1 is MNHEY, CDR2 SVGAGI. V shed 6 bases, J shed 2 bases, and the junction held 5 bases outside the gene matches. CDR3 length equals 14 residues. As DNA, the CDR3 is TGTGCCAGCAGACGGACAGGGGCCACCTACGAGCAGTACTTC. It translates to CASRRTGATYEQYF.

The genes are TRBV18 and TRBJ2-3; D remains unclear. Trimming took off 5 bases at V and 5 bases at J, with 5 bases between the two ends. Per germline, CDR1 KGHSH and CDR2 LQKENI. The CDR3 length is 11 residues. The chain's CDR3 is CASSFRDTQYF. The DNA of the CDR3 is TGTGCCAGCTCATTTCGAGATACGCAGTATTTT.

This chain joins TRBV6-1 and TRBJ1-3; D is ambiguous. This CDR3 is built from 13 residues. V lost 5 bases and J 4 bases, leaving 9 bases between the germline ends. Per the germline V gene, CDR1 is MNHNS and CDR2 is SASEGT. In DNA, the CDR3 is TGTGCCAGCAGTCCCCCCTCCGGAAACACCATATATTTT. It encodes CASSPPSGNTIYF.

The rearrangement joins TRBV11-1 to TRBJ2-5; 12 nucleotides line up with TRBD2. The CDR3 covers 14 residues. CDR1 SGHAT and CDR2 FQDESV come from the germline V gene (reference sequence). Trimming cost V 4 bases and J 5 bases; bases outside gene matches: 2. In DNA, the CDR3 is TGTGCCAGCAGCTCGGGGACTAGCGGGGAGACCCAGTACTTC. Its translation is CASSSGTSGETQYF.

The chain has TRBV9 and TRBJ1-1; unclear D gene. V was shortened by 0 bases and J by 6 bases, with 9 bases between the two germline ends. The CDR3 length is 13 residues. Germline CDR1 SGDLS, CDR2 YYNGEE. The CDR3 DNA reads as TGTGCCAGCAGCGTAGTTACGGGTTCTGAAGCTTTCTTT. Its protein product is CASSVVTGSEAFF.

This clone was counted a single time. The genes are TRBV7-3 and TRBJ2-5; weak D call: TRBD2 (5 bases). In germline, CDR1 is SGHTA, CDR2 FQGTGA. This CDR3 spans 13 amino acids. Trimming pared 1 base from V and 5 bases from J, leaving 8 bases between. The CDR3 sequence: CASSLRGPETQYF. The CDR3 nucleotides are TGTGCCAGCAGCTTAAGAGGGCCCGAGACCCAGTACTTC.